This T cell receptor beta chain derives from a study of yellow fever vaccine responses in identical twins. TCRdb redid the calling of the RT-PCR reads with MiXCR, one entry per CDR3 protein. The repertoire holds about 16,000 distinct CDR3 sequences, with roughly 85% as singletons. CDR3 length: 16 residues. V and J are TRBV21-1 and TRBJ2-5; the table's D call, TRBD1, was not checked against the DNA. TRBV21-1 is a recognized pseudogene. The receptor comes from a woman younger than 30 who received the yellow fever vaccine. The sequencing here drew on T cells from blood (PBMCs), unsorted or a sorted subset (not recorded which), taken before or after yellow fever vaccination (not recorded which). In DNA, the CDR3 is TGTGCCAGCAGCCAGAGAACAGGGAGAAAGGGTGGGACCCAGTACTTC. This sequence encodes CASSQRTGRKGGTQYF.